The next 13 T cell receptor beta chains were all read from a single sample in a study of T cells in women clearing cervical HPV infection. Produced via immunoSEQ multiplex PCR; TCRdb's table is partial and in-frame only. This sample's table reports about 39,000 clones. Sequencing was done on a sample of blood buffy coat. Receptors were obtained from a woman between 18 and 75 years old with a cervical HPV16 infection that either progressed to CIN3+ or cleared (not recorded which).

Turning to this clone: The read gets to within 3 residues of the CDR3 end, and the germline J gene fills in the rest. The chain has TRBV5-1 and TRBJ1-2, with 10 bases identical to TRBD1. The CDR3 loop spans 14 amino acids. The germline CDR1 and CDR2 sequences are SGHRS and YFSETQ. V trimming: 4 bases; J trimming: 4 bases; junction bases outside the gene matches: 4. CDR3 DNA, as far as it was read: TGCGCCAGCAGCCCTAGGACAGGGGGCTATGGC. Protein: CASSPRTGGYG. The entire CDR3 protein is CASSPRTGGYGYTF.

About this clone: The CDR3 is cut off 3 residues early in the read; its end comes from the germline J gene. The chain combines TRBV20-1 with TRBJ2-3, with 7 bases identical to TRBD1. The germline V gene has CDR1 DFQATT and CDR2 SNEGSKA (reference sequence). The CDR3 spans 16 residues. Trimming took 3 bases from V and 2 from J; bases not matched to a gene: 11. The CDR3 bases that were read are TGCAGTGCTAGTACCATTCGGGACAGAAACACAGATACG. This sequence encodes CSASTIRDRNTDT. The CDR3 in full is CSASTIRDRNTDTQYF.

CDR3 loop: CASSIVPGMGQETQYF. The CDR3 bases that were read are TGTGCCAGTAGTATAGTACCAGGGATGGGGCAAGAGACC. The rearrangement uses TRBV19 and TRBJ2-5, with D possibly being TRBD1 (5 bases). The CDR3 extends 3 residues past the end of the read, so its final part is completed from the germline J gene. V was trimmed by 1 base and J by 2 bases, leaving 14 bases between them. Germline assignment: CDR1 LNHDA and CDR2 SQIVND (reference sequence). The CDR3 runs to 16 residues.

With regard to this clone: The read gets to within 3 residues of the CDR3 end, and the germline J gene fills in the rest. The gene calls are TRBV19 and TRBJ2-5, with D tentatively TRBD2 (7 bases). V was trimmed by 4 bases and J by 1 base, leaving 28 bases between them. The CDR3 sequence is 20 residues long. Germline V gene sequence: CDR1 LNHDA, CDR2 SQIVND (reference sequence). The sequenced CDR3 bases are TGTGCCAGTAGTAAAAGGGGGGGACAACAATTAAGGGGGTTCCAAGAGACC. This translates into CASSKRGGQQLRGFQET. Given in full, the CDR3 is CASSKRGGQQLRGFQETQYF.

As for this clone: The read finishes 3 residues shy of the CDR3 end, and the germline J gene is used to complete it. This sequence joins TRBV5-1 and TRBJ2-1; D ambiguous. The CDR3 extends over 13 amino acids. Trimming removed 1 base at V and 9 bases at J, with 11 bases between. CDR1 is SGHRS and CDR2 is YFSETQ in the germline V gene. CDR3 residues: CASSLSVSGEQFF. CDR3 DNA, as far as it was read: TGCGCCAGCAGCTTGAGTGTTTCGGGTGAG. Supplemented by reference TRBV5-1 and TRBJ2-1, the full variable domain reads KAGVTQTPRYLIKTRGQQVTLSCSPISGHRSVSWYQQTPGQGLQFLFEYFSETQRNKGNFPGRFSGRQFSNSRSEMNVSTLELGDSALYLCASSLSVSGEQFFGPGTRLTVL.

About this clone itself: The missing CDR3 end, 3 residues past where the read stops, is filled in from the germline J gene. The J gene is TRBJ1-2, the V gene TRBV19; no firm D call. Germline loops: CDR1 LNHDA, CDR2 SQIVND (reference sequence). The CDR3 runs 14 residues. The V and J ends lost 1 base and 1 base respectively, with 7 bases between them. This CDR3 is CASSIVGFNYGYTF. The CDR3 DNA, read in part, is TGTGCCAGTAGTATAGTGGGCTTTAACTATGGC. The whole variable domain, remainder taken from reference TRBV19 and TRBJ1-2, is DGGITQSPKYLFRKEGQNVTLSCEQNLNHDAMYWYRQDPGQGLRLIYYSQIVNDFQKGDIAEGYSVSREKKESFPLTVTSAQKNPTAFYLCASSIVGFNYGYTFGSGTRLTVV.

Note on this clone: The read stops 3 residues short of the end of the CDR3; the missing end is completed from the germline J gene. The rearrangement uses TRBV2 and TRBJ2-5, with D unresolved. The CDR3 is 13 residues long. From germline, CDR1 is SNHLY and CDR2 FYNNEI. V was clipped by 4 bases and J by 5 bases, with 11 bases between them. The CDR3 sequence: CASSVARTETQYF. CDR3 bases read: TGTGCCAGCAGTGTAGCTAGAACGGAGACC.

With respect to this clone: The read halts 3 residues ahead of the CDR3 end, with the missing end drawn from the germline J gene. The chain uses TRBV19 and TRBJ2-5; TRBD1 is a possible D gene (6 bases). V gave up 3 bases and J gave up 4 bases, with 12 bases separating them. CDR1 is LNHDA, CDR2 SQIVND, per germline (reference sequence). The CDR3 runs 14 residues. Incomplete CDR3 DNA: TGTGCCAGTAGTATTCAGGGGAAGCTAGAGACC. Its translation is CASSIQGKLET. From start to end, the CDR3 is CASSIQGKLETQYF.

On this clone itself: The read terminates 3 residues ahead of where the CDR3 ends, so the germline J gene completes it. The chain has TRBV19 and TRBJ1-2, with 10 bases fitting TRBD1. V lost 6 bases to trimming and J lost 3 bases; unmatched junction nucleotides: 10. There are 16 residues in the CDR3. Germline CDR1 is LNHDA and CDR2 is SQIVND (reference sequence). The CDR3 region is CASRPGTGEFYYGYTF. The sequenced CDR3 bases are TGTGCCAGTAGGCCCGGGACAGGGGAGTTCTACTATGGC.

With respect to this clone: The read ends 3 residues shy of where the CDR3 ends; the end is completed using the germline J gene. V usage is TRBV5-5 and J usage is TRBJ1-5; D not certain. Germline V gene data show CDR1 as SGHKS and CDR2 as YYEKEE (reference sequence). The V and J ends lost 0 bases and 6 bases respectively, with 10 bases between them. The CDR3 is 14 residues long. The DNA read from the CDR3 is TGTGCCAGCAGCTTGGAGCCGACGGGTCAGCCC. Translating gives CASSLEPTGQP. The whole CDR3 region reads CASSLEPTGQPQHF.

On this clone: The read gets to within 3 residues of the CDR3 end, and the germline J gene fills in the rest. J is TRBJ2-3 and V is TRBV5-4, with 7 bases lining up with TRBD1. The germline CDR1 and CDR2 sequences are SGHNT and YYREEE (reference sequence). V was clipped by 4 bases and J by 6 bases; unmatched bases: 5. There are 13 residues in the CDR3. CDR3 bases read: TGTGCCAGCAGCGCCAACAGGGGTGATACG. Protein: CASSANRGDT. The CDR3 in its entirety is CASSANRGDTQYF.

To note about this clone: The missing CDR3 end, 3 residues past where the read stops, is filled in from the germline J gene. The gene calls are TRBV5-1 and TRBJ2-1; 15 bases fit TRBD2. The CDR3 is 16 residues long. Germline CDR1 SGHRS, CDR2 YFSETQ. The V and J ends lost 3 bases and 2 bases, in that order; junction bases with no gene match: 0. CDR3 sequence reads: CASSWTSGGAYNEQFF. The sequenced part of the CDR3 DNA is TGCGCCAGCAGCTGGACTAGCGGGGGGGCCTACAATGAG.

Note on this clone: The read halts 3 residues ahead of the CDR3 end, with the missing end drawn from the germline J gene. The chain carries TRBV29-1 and TRBJ1-4, with a possible D match to TRBD1 (6 bases). CDR1 and CDR2 from the germline V gene are SQVTM and ANQGSEA. The CDR3 contains 14 residues. The V and J ends lost 8 bases and 3 bases respectively, with 16 bases between them. The CDR3: CSFTTGHSNEKLFF. Incomplete CDR3 DNA: TGCAGCTTCACGACAGGCCATTCTAATGAAAAA.